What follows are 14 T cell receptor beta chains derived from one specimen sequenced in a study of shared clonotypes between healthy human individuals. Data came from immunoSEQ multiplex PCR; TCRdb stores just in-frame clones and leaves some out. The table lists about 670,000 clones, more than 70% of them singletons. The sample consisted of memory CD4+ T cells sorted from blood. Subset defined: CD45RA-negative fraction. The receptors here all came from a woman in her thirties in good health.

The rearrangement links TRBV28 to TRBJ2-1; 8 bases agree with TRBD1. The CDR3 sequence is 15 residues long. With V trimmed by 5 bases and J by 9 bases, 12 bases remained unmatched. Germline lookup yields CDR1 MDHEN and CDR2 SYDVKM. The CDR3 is CASSATGTGFGEQFF. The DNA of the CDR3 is TGTGCCAGCAGTGCCACCGGGACAGGTTTCGGTGAGCAGTTCTTC. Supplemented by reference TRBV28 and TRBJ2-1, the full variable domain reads DVKVTQSSRYLVKRTGEKVFLECVQDMDHENMFWYRQDPGLGLRLIYFSYDVKMKEKGDIPEGYSVSREKKERFSLILESASTNQTSMYLCASSATGTGFGEQFFGPGTRLTVL.

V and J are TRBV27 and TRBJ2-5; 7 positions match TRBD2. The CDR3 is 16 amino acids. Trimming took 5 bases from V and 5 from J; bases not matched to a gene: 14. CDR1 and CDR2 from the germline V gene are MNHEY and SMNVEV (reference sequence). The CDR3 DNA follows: TGTGCCAGCAGTCCGACTAGCCGGGGGAGGTCTGAGACCCAGTACTTC. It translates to CASSPTSRGRSETQYF.

The chain's CDR3 is CASSAPGRDSTDTQYF. In DNA form, the CDR3 reads TGTGCCAGCAGTGCGCCAGGGAGGGATAGCACAGATACGCAGTATTTT. The V call is TRBV25-1, the J call TRBJ2-3, with 7 bases aligning to TRBD2. The CDR3 spans 16 residues. Per the germline V gene, CDR1 is MGHDK and CDR2 is SYGVNS. The junction had 7 bases not matched to a gene; V was cut back by 4 bases and J by 0 bases.

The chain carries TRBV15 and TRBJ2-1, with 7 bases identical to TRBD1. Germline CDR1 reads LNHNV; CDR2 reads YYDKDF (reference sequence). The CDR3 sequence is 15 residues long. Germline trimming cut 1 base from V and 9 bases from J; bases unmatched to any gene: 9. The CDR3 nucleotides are TGTGCCACCAGCAGAGCTACGACAGGGTTAGCTGAGCAGTTCTTC. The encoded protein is CATSRATTGLAEQFF.

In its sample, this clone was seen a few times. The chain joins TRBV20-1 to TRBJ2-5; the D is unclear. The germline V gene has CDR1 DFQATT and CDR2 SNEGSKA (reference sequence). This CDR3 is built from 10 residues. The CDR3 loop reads CSPRQETQYF. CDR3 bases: TGCAGCCCTAGGCAAGAGACCCAGTACTTC.

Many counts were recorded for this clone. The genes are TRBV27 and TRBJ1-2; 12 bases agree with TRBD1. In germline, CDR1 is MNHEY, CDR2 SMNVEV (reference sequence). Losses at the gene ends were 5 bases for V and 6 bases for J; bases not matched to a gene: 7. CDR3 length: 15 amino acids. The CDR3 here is CASSPGTGGGNGYTF. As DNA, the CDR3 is TGTGCCAGCAGTCCGGGGACAGGGGGCGGGAATGGCTACACCTTC.

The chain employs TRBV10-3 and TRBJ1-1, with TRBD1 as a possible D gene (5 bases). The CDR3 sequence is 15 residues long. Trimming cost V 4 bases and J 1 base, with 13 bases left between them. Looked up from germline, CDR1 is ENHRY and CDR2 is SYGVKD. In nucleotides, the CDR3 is TGTGCCATCAGTGGCGGGGGAATTGGGAACACTGAAGCTTTCTTT. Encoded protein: CAISGGGIGNTEAFF.

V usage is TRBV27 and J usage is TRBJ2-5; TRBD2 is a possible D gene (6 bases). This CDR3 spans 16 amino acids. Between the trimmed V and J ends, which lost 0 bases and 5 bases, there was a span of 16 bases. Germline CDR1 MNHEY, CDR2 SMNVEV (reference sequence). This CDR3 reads CASSLSTRGTKETQYF. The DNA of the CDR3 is TGTGCCAGCAGTTTATCGACTAGGGGTACGAAGGAGACCCAGTACTTC.

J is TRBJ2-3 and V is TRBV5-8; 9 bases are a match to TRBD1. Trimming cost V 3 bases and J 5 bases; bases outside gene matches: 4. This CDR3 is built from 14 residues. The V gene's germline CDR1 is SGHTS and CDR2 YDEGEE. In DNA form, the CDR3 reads TGTGCCAGCAGCTCCGGACAGGGGATAGATACGCAGTATTTT. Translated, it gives CASSSGQGIDTQYF.

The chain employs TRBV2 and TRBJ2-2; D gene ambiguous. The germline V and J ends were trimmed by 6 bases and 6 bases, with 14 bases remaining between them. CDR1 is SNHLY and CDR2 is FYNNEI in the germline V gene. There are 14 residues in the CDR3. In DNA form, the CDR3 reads TGTGCCAGCAGGAACGGCCAGGCATCCGGGGAGCTGTTTTTT. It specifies CASRNGQASGELFF.

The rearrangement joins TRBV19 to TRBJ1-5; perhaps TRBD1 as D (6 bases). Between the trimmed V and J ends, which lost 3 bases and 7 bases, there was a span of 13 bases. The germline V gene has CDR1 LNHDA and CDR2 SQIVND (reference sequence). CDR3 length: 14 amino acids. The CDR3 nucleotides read TGTGCCAGTAGTATTGCCAGGGGACGCCAGCCCCAGCATTTT. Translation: CASSIARGRQPQHF.

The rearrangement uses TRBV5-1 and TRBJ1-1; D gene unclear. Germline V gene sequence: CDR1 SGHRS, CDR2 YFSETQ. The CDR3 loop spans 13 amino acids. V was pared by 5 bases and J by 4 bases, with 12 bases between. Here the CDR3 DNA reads TGCGCCAGCAGTCCCGGCCTGACCACTGAAGCTTTCTTT. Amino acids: CASSPGLTTEAFF.

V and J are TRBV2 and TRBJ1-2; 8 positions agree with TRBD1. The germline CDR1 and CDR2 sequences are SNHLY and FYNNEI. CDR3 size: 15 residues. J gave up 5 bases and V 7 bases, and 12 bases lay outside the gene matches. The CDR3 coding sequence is TGTGCCAGCACCCTATTCGGGACAGGAGAATATGGCTACACCTTC. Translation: CASTLFGTGEYGYTF.

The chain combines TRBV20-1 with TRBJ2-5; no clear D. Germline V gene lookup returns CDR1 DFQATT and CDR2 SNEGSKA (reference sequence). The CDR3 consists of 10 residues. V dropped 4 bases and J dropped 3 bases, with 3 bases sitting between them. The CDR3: CSAKKETQYF. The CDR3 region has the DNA TGCAGTGCTAAGAAAGAGACCCAGTACTTC.